This entry concerns a single T cell receptor (beta chain). There are 14 residues in the CDR3. The V gene lost 6 bases and the J gene lost 3 bases, with 12 bases spanning the gap. The V gene's germline CDR1 is SGHNT and CDR2 YYREEE (reference sequence). Original analysis: Amplification with reference gene primers provided the estimates of nucleated cell counts. TCRdb's table, derived via immunoSEQ multiplex PCR, lists solely in-frame clones and lacks some. The DNA gave D and trimming, while V, J and clone size come from that table. The sample holds about 370,000 clones, about 87% seen once. The record originates from a study of blood T cell repertoires in COVID-19. Study summary: The origin of the acute and convalescent COVID-19 samples was the United States, Italy and Spain. Sources were T cells, B-cell-depleted T cells, or PBMCs; the material itself was cDNA or gDNA.

Enrollment of patients from Seattle took place during active infection, with longitudinal follow-up. The clonotype was recovered from a woman younger than 45 with COVID-19, enrolled during active disease. The rearrangement uses TRBV5-4 and TRBJ2-2; possible D gene TRBD1, 6 bases. Sequenced material: peripheral blood. The CDR3 is CASKGVDDTGELFF. The CDR3 nucleotides read TGTGCCAGCAAGGGGGTAGACGACACCGGGGAGCTGTTTTTT.